The entry below gives a single T cell receptor (beta chain) sequence along with its context. Its antigen remains unidentified. These data are taken from a study of T cell repertoires in cytomegalovirus infection. Study-level information: Both CMV infection and a matching HLA type were indicated by public TCR beta signatures. Study-wide points: Accumulated public TCR beta family frequency recognized individuals carrying CMV together with the relevant HLA. It was HLA-C-restricted CMV-specific TCR beta clonotypes that dominated the response ex vivo.

This CDR3 is built from 15 residues. CDR1 and CDR2 (germline): ENHRY, SYGVKD. J lost 4 bases, V lost 4 bases, and 4 bases had no gene match. MiXCR was run by TCRdb on the reads, yielding one entry per CDR3 protein. The top ten clones hold around 7.6% of a sample with under 800,000 distinct CDR3 sequences, 24% of them seen once. The specimen sequenced was CD8+ T cells from PBMCs. This receptor was taken from a human donor in good health (CMV status not recorded). Some clones in this sample may be carry-over from other donors' samples. The V and J genes are TRBV10-3 and TRBJ2-7, with 13 bases lining up with TRBD2. CDR3 coding DNA: TGTGCCATCAGTGTAACTAGCGGGGGGGCGTACGAGCAGTACTTC. It specifies CAISVTSGGAYEQYF.